These T cell receptor beta chains were read from a single sample in a study of cytomegalovirus exposure and HLA in healthy donors. Clones were read by immunoSEQ multiplex PCR, and TCRdb kept only the in-frame ones, dropping some. The sample records some 65,000 clones, 62% being singletons. Sequenced input: PBMCs. The receptor source for this set is a man aged 30-40 years in good health and CMV-seronegative. Each CDR3 is given with its conserved first and last residue. Fields, in order: CDR3 DNA, CDR3 protein, J gene, V gene, D gene, clone size. The D gene is left open where the match is weak. Some rows have no size entry. The others give once, few or many, or a class for an expanded clone.

CDR3 DNA: TGTGCCAGCTCCCCCGACAGGGCAAATCAGCCCCAGCATTTT; CDR3 protein: CASSPDRANQPQHF; J gene: TRBJ1-5; V gene: TRBV18; D gene: TRBD1; clone size: -
CDR3 DNA: TGTGCCAGCAGGTCAACAGGGGTCAATCAGCCCCAGCATTTT; CDR3 protein: CASRSTGVNQPQHF; J gene: TRBJ1-5; V gene: TRBV6-5; D gene: TRBD1; clone size: few
CDR3 DNA: TGTGCCAGTAGCGGACAGGGGAGGACTGAAGCTTTCTTT; CDR3 protein: CASSGQGRTEAFF; J gene: TRBJ1-1; V gene: TRBV19; D gene: TRBD1; clone size: -
CDR3 DNA: TGTGCCAGCAGCCTTCGAGCCAGGGAGGGTAGACGCAATCAGCCCCAGCATTTT; CDR3 protein: CASSLRAREGRRNQPQHF; J gene: TRBJ1-5; V gene: TRBV2; D gene: -; clone size: few
CDR3 DNA: TGTGCCTGGAGTCCAACAGGATACTATGGCTACACCTTC; CDR3 protein: CAWSPTGYYGYTF; J gene: TRBJ1-2; V gene: TRBV30; D gene: -; clone size: -
CDR3 DNA: TGTGCCAGCAGGCTAAGGGACAGGCTTGACGAGCAGTACTTC; CDR3 protein: CASRLRDRLDEQYF; J gene: TRBJ2-7; V gene: TRBV5-6; D gene: TRBD1; clone size: -
CDR3 DNA: TGTGCCAGCCTACAGGGGCCGAACACCGGGGAGCTGTTTTTT; CDR3 protein: CASLQGPNTGELFF; J gene: TRBJ2-2; V gene: TRBV2; D gene: TRBD1; clone size: -
CDR3 DNA: TGTGCCAGCAGCCCCCAGGTGGCAGCTCACACTGAAGCTTTCTTT; CDR3 protein: CASSPQVAAHTEAFF; J gene: TRBJ1-1; V gene: TRBV16; D gene: -; clone size: -
CDR3 DNA: TGCAGCGTTGAAGATCAGGGGGCCTACTATGGCTACACCTTC; CDR3 protein: CSVEDQGAYYGYTF; J gene: TRBJ1-2; V gene: TRBV29-1; D gene: TRBD1; clone size: few
CDR3 DNA: TGTGCCAGCAGGTCGGGACTCTCCTACGAGCAGTACTTC; CDR3 protein: CASRSGLSYEQYF; J gene: TRBJ2-7; V gene: TRBV11-2; D gene: -; clone size: -
CDR3 DNA: TGTGCCAGCAGTATGGGACAGGGGGCCTACAATGAGCAGTTCTTC; CDR3 protein: CASSMGQGAYNEQFF; J gene: TRBJ2-1; V gene: TRBV6-5; D gene: TRBD1; clone size: few
CDR3 DNA: TGCAGCGGCGGGGAGAACACCGGGGAGCTGTTTTTT; CDR3 protein: CSGGENTGELFF; J gene: TRBJ2-2; V gene: TRBV29-1; D gene: -; clone size: -
CDR3 DNA: TGTGCCATCAGCCCAGGGGGCGGGAACACTGAAGCTTTCTTT; CDR3 protein: CAISPGGGNTEAFF; J gene: TRBJ1-1; V gene: TRBV10-3; D gene: TRBD1; clone size: -
CDR3 DNA: TGTGCCAGCAGACAAATTCAGGGGCCCAATGAAAAACTGTTTTTT; CDR3 protein: CASRQIQGPNEKLFF; J gene: TRBJ1-4; V gene: TRBV11-2; D gene: -; clone size: -
CDR3 DNA: TGTGCCAGCAGGAGGGACAGCCGAAATCAGCCCCAGCATTTT; CDR3 protein: CASRRDSRNQPQHF; J gene: TRBJ1-5; V gene: TRBV2; D gene: TRBD1; clone size: -
CDR3 DNA: TGTGCCAGCAGTGAAAGAGCGGGATGGGAGACCCAGTACTTC; CDR3 protein: CASSERAGWETQYF; J gene: TRBJ2-5; V gene: TRBV25-1; D gene: TRBD2; clone size: few
CDR3 DNA: TGCAGTGCCGCCCAGCGGGGTTACAATGAGCAGTTCTTC; CDR3 protein: CSAAQRGYNEQFF; J gene: TRBJ2-1; V gene: TRBV29-1; D gene: TRBD2; clone size: -
CDR3 DNA: TGTGCCAGCAGGCGCCGGGGGGAGGCTGGAAACACCATATATTTT; CDR3 protein: CASRRRGEAGNTIYF; J gene: TRBJ1-3; V gene: TRBV6-5; D gene: -; clone size: -
CDR3 DNA: TGCGCCAGCAGCCTTACTAGTTATGAGCAGTTCTTC; CDR3 protein: CASSLTSYEQFF; J gene: TRBJ2-1; V gene: TRBV5-1; D gene: -; clone size: -
CDR3 DNA: TGTGCCTGGAGTGGGACAGGGTCCTACGAGCAGTACTTC; CDR3 protein: CAWSGTGSYEQYF; J gene: TRBJ2-7; V gene: TRBV30; D gene: TRBD1; clone size: -
CDR3 DNA: TGTGCCAGCATATCGGGGAGTAATGGGAGGAAGGAACCAAATTCACCCCTCCACTTT; CDR3 protein: CASISGSNGRKEPNSPLHF; J gene: TRBJ1-6; V gene: TRBV21-1; D gene: -; clone size: -
CDR3 DNA: TGTGCCACCAGCAGGGGCCGGGGGGTGTCCTACAATGAGCAGTTCTTC; CDR3 protein: CATSRGRGVSYNEQFF; J gene: TRBJ2-1; V gene: TRBV15; D gene: TRBD2; clone size: -
CDR3 DNA: TGTGCCAGCAGCACGACAGGGTTCGAGCAGTACTTC; CDR3 protein: CASSTTGFEQYF; J gene: TRBJ2-7; V gene: TRBV6-5; D gene: TRBD1; clone size: -
CDR3 DNA: TGTGCCAGCAGTGTGGGCGCGGGAACTAATGAAAAACTGTTTTTT; CDR3 protein: CASSVGAGTNEKLFF; J gene: TRBJ1-4; V gene: TRBV2; D gene: -; clone size: -
CDR3 DNA: TGCGCCAGCAGCCAGGCCGGGACAGGGGAGAGAGATACGCAGTATTTT; CDR3 protein: CASSQAGTGERDTQYF; J gene: TRBJ2-3; V gene: TRBV4-1; D gene: TRBD1; clone size: -
CDR3 DNA: TGTGCCAGCAGTTCCGCGGGCGGGGAGGAAACAGATACGCAGTATTTT; CDR3 protein: CASSSAGGEETDTQYF; J gene: TRBJ2-3; V gene: TRBV5-4; D gene: -; clone size: -
CDR3 DNA: TGTGCCAGCAGTGAAAGCGGGGGGAACACTGAAGCTTTCTTT; CDR3 protein: CASSESGGNTEAFF; J gene: TRBJ1-1; V gene: TRBV6-5; D gene: -; clone size: -
CDR3 DNA: TGTGCCAGCAGTGAGGGTTCAGGATATCGCACAGATACGCAGTATTTT; CDR3 protein: CASSEGSGYRTDTQYF; J gene: TRBJ2-3; V gene: TRBV2; D gene: -; clone size: -